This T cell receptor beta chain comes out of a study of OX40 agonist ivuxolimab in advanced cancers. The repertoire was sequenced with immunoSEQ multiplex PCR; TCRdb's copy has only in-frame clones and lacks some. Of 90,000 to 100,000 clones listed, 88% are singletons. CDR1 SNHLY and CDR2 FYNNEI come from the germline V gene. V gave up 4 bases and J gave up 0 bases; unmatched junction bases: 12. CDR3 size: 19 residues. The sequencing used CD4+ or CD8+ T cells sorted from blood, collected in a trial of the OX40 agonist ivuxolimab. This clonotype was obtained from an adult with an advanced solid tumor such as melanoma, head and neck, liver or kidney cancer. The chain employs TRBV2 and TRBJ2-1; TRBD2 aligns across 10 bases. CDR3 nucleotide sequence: TGTGCCAGCAGTGGTGGGACATTCCGGACTAGCGGCTCCTACAATGAGCAGTTCTTC. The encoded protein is CASSGGTFRTSGSYNEQFF.